This T cell receptor beta chain is drawn from a study of cytomegalovirus exposure and HLA in healthy donors. General study findings and limits: A subsequent analysis found that TCR clusters from the first cohort also tended to co-occur in the roughly 120 validation repertoires, with about 95% of cluster scores above 0.

The germline CDR1 and CDR2 sequences are SGHNT and YENEEA. This CDR3 contains 17 residues. V lost 1 base to trimming and J lost 0 bases, with 14 bases between them. Repertoires were generated with immunoSEQ multiplex PCR, while TCRdb's copy carries only in-frame clones and drops some. The sample yields 200,000 to 300,000 clones, approximately 86% seen once. Details on this clone: What it binds is not known.

The receptor was derived from a young woman in good health and CMV-seropositive. The rearrangement links TRBV11-3 to TRBJ2-3; a possible D gene is TRBD2 (6 bases). Sequencing was done on a sample of PBMCs. The CDR3 here is CASSLVRRGLSTDTQYF. The DNA for the CDR3 is TGTGCCAGCAGCTTAGTCAGGAGGGGCCTTAGCACAGATACGCAGTATTTT.